Presented here are 24 T cell receptor beta chains from one specimen sequenced in a study of blood T cell repertoires in COVID-19 (dated by TCRdb to about 2020). The library relied on the immunoSEQ multiplex PCR assay. The clones in this table, taken by TCRdb from immuneACCESS, are in-frame only. Not every clone is retained; where verified, under half of the shortfall comes from an unresolved V gene, and the cause of the rest is unknown. The sample profile shows 300,000 to 450,000 clones; 85% of them were found once. The top ten constitute under 4% of the sample. What was sequenced was peripheral blood. The receptors derive from a woman aged 18-35 years with acute or convalescent COVID-19.

CDR3 sequence: CASSRPGAGGQETQYF. In DNA form, the CDR3 reads TGTGCCAGCAGCCGCCCTGGAGCGGGAGGTCAAGAGACCCAGTACTTC. The chain joins TRBV25-1 to TRBJ2-5; 9 nucleotides line up with TRBD2. The CDR3 consists of 16 residues. The germline V gene encodes CDR1 MGHDK and CDR2 SYGVNS. V trimming: 6 bases; J trimming: 2 bases; junction bases outside the gene matches: 10. Combining the CDR3 with reference TRBV25-1 and TRBJ2-5 gives the whole variable domain EADIYQTPRYLVIGTGKKITLECSQTMGHDKMYWYQQDPGMELHLIHYSYGVNSTEKGDLSSESTVSRIRTEHFPLTLESARPSHTSQYLCASSRPGAGGQETQYFGPGTRLLVL.

V is TRBV6-5 and J is TRBJ2-1; a weak D match, TRBD2 (6 bases). This CDR3 is 15 amino acids long. From germline, CDR1 is MNHEY and CDR2 SVGAGI. Trimming took 6 bases from V and 1 from J, leaving 13 bases between them. CDR3 in DNA: TGTGCCAGCAGCAGGGACGGGGGATCCTACAATGAGCAGTTCTTC. Translating it yields CASSRDGGSYNEQFF.

The V and J genes are TRBV10-2 and TRBJ2-7; D may be TRBD1 (6 bases). CDR3 length: 13 amino acids. V was pared by 4 bases and J by 6 bases, with 13 bases between. Germline CDR1 and CDR2: WSHSY and SAAADI. Here the CDR3 reads CASSGARGFEQYF. Written as DNA, the CDR3 is TGCGCCAGCAGTGGCGCGAGGGGGTTCGAGCAGTACTTC.

The chain has TRBV5-1 and TRBJ2-5, with a tentative D call TRBD1 (7 bases). The CDR3 length is 19 residues. V dropped 1 base and J dropped 5 bases, with 27 bases sitting between them. From germline, CDR1 is SGHRS and CDR2 YFSETQ. The CDR3: CASSLRRERVQGDWETQYF. In nucleotides, the CDR3 is TGCGCCAGCAGCTTGAGGCGAGAGAGGGTCCAGGGGGACTGGGAGACCCAGTACTTC.

CDR3 coding DNA: TGTGCCAGCCCAATAATGGGGGACTCCTATGGCTACACCTTC. Amino acid sequence: CASPIMGDSYGYTF. This chain connects TRBV5-3 to TRBJ1-2; D perhaps matches TRBD1 (5 bases). TRBV5-3 is placed among ORFs of uncertain function. V gave up 8 bases and J gave up 4 bases, with 18 bases separating them. There are 14 residues in the CDR3.

This clone showed up just once. The chain couples TRBV3-1 (or the pseudogene TRBV3-2) to TRBJ1-5; D gene unclear. The CDR3 has 15 residues. V lost 1 base and J 0 bases, leaving 7 bases between the germline ends. Germline CDR1 and CDR2: LGHDT and YNNKEL (reference sequence). The CDR3 is CASSQGSVSNQPQHF. DNA for the CDR3: TGTGCCAGCAGCCAAGGTTCCGTTAGCAATCAGCCCCAGCATTTT.

This clone was counted once. The J gene is TRBJ1-1, the V gene TRBV9; D might be TRBD1 (5 bases). The CDR3 covers 14 residues. Germline loops: CDR1 SGDLS, CDR2 YYNGEE. The V and J ends lost 2 bases and 4 bases respectively, with 12 bases between them. This CDR3 is CASSVEVGGTEAFF. CDR3 coding DNA: TGTGCCAGCAGCGTCGAGGTCGGGGGCACTGAAGCTTTCTTT.

The rearrangement uses TRBV28 and TRBJ1-5; the D gene is possibly TRBD1 (5 bases). This CDR3 spans 12 amino acids. The V and J ends lost 7 bases and 5 bases respectively, with 9 bases between them. The germline gives CDR1 MDHEN, CDR2 SYDVKM. The CDR3 protein is CASTWGDQPQHF. DNA for the CDR3: TGTGCCAGCACTTGGGGGGATCAGCCCCAGCATTTT.

The chain has TRBV3-1 (or the pseudogene TRBV3-2) and TRBJ2-3; 8 positions agree with TRBD2. V shed 6 bases and J 1 base; nucleotides not matched to a gene: 3. The germline CDR1 and CDR2 sequences are LGHDT and YNNKEL (reference sequence). This CDR3 spans 14 amino acids. The CDR3 here is CASRAGAGTDTQYF. DNA for the CDR3: TGTGCCAGCAGAGCGGGAGCGGGCACAGATACGCAGTATTTT.

This chain joins TRBV28 and TRBJ1-1; D unresolved. V dropped 7 bases and J dropped 4 bases, with 10 bases sitting between them. Germline CDR1 reads MDHEN; CDR2 reads SYDVKM. The CDR3 totals 12 residues. CDR3 in DNA: TGTGCCAGCAACTCCCGAGGCACTGAAGCTTTCTTT. Encoded protein: CASNSRGTEAFF.

The chain joins TRBV11-2 to TRBJ2-5; D possibly corresponds to TRBD1 (6 bases). Trimming removed 6 bases from V and 2 bases from J, with 10 bases in between. Germline-derived CDR1 and CDR2 are SGHAT and FQNNGV. This CDR3 comprises 13 residues. The CDR3 loop reads CASSPGAQETQYF. CDR3 nucleotide sequence: TGTGCCAGCAGTCCAGGGGCTCAAGAGACCCAGTACTTC.

This chain links TRBV19 with TRBJ2-3, with D perhaps matching TRBD2 (6 bases). Germline CDR1 and CDR2: LNHDA and SQIVND (reference sequence). V lost 1 base to trimming and J lost 0 bases, with 20 bases between them. This CDR3 has 19 amino acids. The CDR3 region is CASSIALTEGTTSTDTQYF. CDR3 nucleotide sequence: TGTGCCAGTAGTATAGCATTAACGGAGGGAACTACTAGCACAGATACGCAGTATTTT.

Only one count was recorded for this clone. V gene TRBV5-1 combines with J gene TRBJ2-7, with D uncertain. The CDR3 sequence is 15 residues long. Germline values: CDR1 SGHRS, CDR2 YFSETQ. Between the trimmed V and J ends, which lost 2 bases and 0 bases, there was a span of 12 bases. The CDR3 region is CASSFALPSSYEQYF. As DNA, the CDR3 is TGCGCCAGCAGCTTCGCTCTACCGAGCTCCTACGAGCAGTACTTC.

This chain links TRBV19 with TRBJ2-1; TRBD2 agrees at 7 bases. V was clipped by 4 bases and J by 0 bases; unmatched bases: 6. Germline V gene data show CDR1 as LNHDA and CDR2 as SQIVND (reference sequence). The CDR3 contains 16 residues. CDR3 sequence reads: CASSKPGGLSYNEQFF. Here the CDR3 DNA reads TGTGCCAGTAGTAAGCCGGGAGGTCTCTCCTACAATGAGCAGTTCTTC.

This clone has a single count. The germline gene is not matched at one end of the junction; a read error may be the cause. CDR3 coding DNA: TGTGCCAGCAGTACCATCGGGACTGAGGAGTTCTTC. Translating gives CASSTIGTEEFF. The chain employs TRBV28 and TRBJ2-1; D may be TRBD2 (6 bases). The CDR3 has 12 residues. From germline, CDR1 is MDHEN and CDR2 SYDVKM.

The rearrangement joins TRBV27 to TRBJ1-2; D is perhaps TRBD1 (5 bases). V was trimmed by 6 bases and J by 3 bases, leaving 11 bases between them. CDR3 length: 13 residues. Germline V CDR1 and CDR2: MNHEY, SMNVEV (reference sequence). The CDR3 region has the DNA TGTGCCAGCAGGTGGGGGGGTGACTATGGCTACACCTTC. It specifies CASRWGGDYGYTF.

The gene calls are TRBV5-1 and TRBJ2-7, with D perhaps matching TRBD1 (6 bases). The CDR3 length is 15 residues. V dropped 0 bases and J dropped 1 base, with 11 bases sitting between them. CDR1 is SGHRS, CDR2 YFSETQ, per germline. Written as DNA, the CDR3 is TGCGCCAGCAGCTTGGGAGACAGGACTTCCTACGAGCAGTACTTC. Translation gives CASSLGDRTSYEQYF.

The gene calls are TRBV30 and TRBJ2-3, with 9 bases lining up with TRBD2. With 2 bases clipped from V and 3 bases from J, the junction kept 9 bases outside the gene matches. The germline CDR1 and CDR2 sequences are GTSNPN and SVGIG (reference sequence). CDR3 length: 16 residues. The CDR3 coding sequence is TGTGCCTGGAGTACCCTCAGCGGGGGGAGGACAGATACGCAGTATTTT. Amino acid sequence: CAWSTLSGGRTDTQYF.

The gene calls are TRBV6-5 and TRBJ1-1, with D tentatively TRBD1 (6 bases). V gave up 5 bases and J gave up 4 bases, with 17 bases separating them. CDR1 and CDR2 from the germline V gene are MNHEY and SVGAGI. The CDR3 contains 15 residues. The CDR3 DNA sequence: TGTGCCAGCAGTCGTGGACAGTTGAGGAGCACTGAAGCTTTCTTT. Protein sequence: CASSRGQLRSTEAFF.

This clone appeared a few times. CDR3 sequence reads: CASSLGIGGITEAFF. CDR3 nucleotide sequence: TGTGCCAGCAGCTTAGGAATCGGAGGGATCACTGAAGCTTTCTTT. The V gene is TRBV7-9, the J gene TRBJ1-1, with D unclear. The germline gives CDR1 SEHNR, CDR2 FQNEAQ (reference sequence). CDR3 length: 15 residues. The germline V and J ends were trimmed by 1 base and 4 bases, with 13 bases remaining between them.

The chain has TRBV24-1 and TRBJ1-1; 8 bases align to TRBD1. The CDR3 has 12 residues. After removal of 8 bases from V and 8 bases from J, the junction contained 6 bases not matched to a gene. Germline V gene data show CDR1 as KGHDR and CDR2 as SFDVKD. The CDR3 sequence is CATIGTGPEAFF. As DNA, the CDR3 is TGTGCCACCATCGGGACAGGCCCCGAAGCTTTCTTT.

In its sample, this clone was seen a few times. The CDR3 is CAIEGGYGYTF. The CDR3 DNA is TGTGCCATCGAGGGTGGCTATGGCTACACCTTC. The rearrangement uses TRBV24-1 and TRBJ1-2; D is uncertain. In germline, CDR1 is KGHDR, CDR2 SFDVKD. The V gene lost 11 bases and the J gene lost 4 bases, with 10 bases spanning the gap. The CDR3 length is 11 residues.

This chain links TRBV4-2 with TRBJ1-1, with TRBD1 matching over 9 bases. V lost 0 bases, J lost 7 bases, and 12 bases stayed unmatched. The CDR3 spans 17 residues. Germline V CDR1 and CDR2: LGHNA, YNFKEQ. The CDR3 DNA reads TGTGCCAGCAGCCAAGATCCGATTGTGGACAGGGGCCATGAAGCTTTCTTT. Translated, it gives CASSQDPIVDRGHEAFF.

The gene calls are TRBV9 and TRBJ1-1; D unresolved. Between the trimmed V and J ends, which lost 0 bases and 3 bases, there was a span of 6 bases. The CDR3 extends over 13 amino acids. From germline, CDR1 is SGDLS and CDR2 YYNGEE. The CDR3 here is CASSVEQHTEAFF. In DNA, the CDR3 is TGTGCCAGCAGCGTAGAACAGCACACTGAAGCTTTCTTT.